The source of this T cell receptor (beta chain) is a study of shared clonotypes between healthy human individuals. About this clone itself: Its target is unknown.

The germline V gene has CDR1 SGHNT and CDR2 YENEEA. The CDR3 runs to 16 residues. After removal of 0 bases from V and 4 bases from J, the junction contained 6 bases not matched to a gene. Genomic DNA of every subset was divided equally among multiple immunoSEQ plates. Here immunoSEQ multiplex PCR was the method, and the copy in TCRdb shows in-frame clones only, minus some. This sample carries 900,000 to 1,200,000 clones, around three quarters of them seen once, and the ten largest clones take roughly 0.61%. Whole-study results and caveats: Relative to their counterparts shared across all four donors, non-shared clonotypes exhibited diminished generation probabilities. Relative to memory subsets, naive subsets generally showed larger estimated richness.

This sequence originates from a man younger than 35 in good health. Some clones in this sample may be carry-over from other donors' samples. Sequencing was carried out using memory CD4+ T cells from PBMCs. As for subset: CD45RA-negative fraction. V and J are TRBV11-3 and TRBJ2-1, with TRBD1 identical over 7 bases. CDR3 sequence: CASSLEAGTAYNEQFF. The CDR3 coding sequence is TGTGCCAGCAGCTTAGAGGCCGGGACAGCTTACAATGAGCAGTTCTTC.